Sequencing of this TCR beta chain was carried out in a study of T cell repertoires in cytomegalovirus infection. Study-level information: CMV infection and matching HLA type were both indicated by public TCR beta signatures.

In its sample, this clonotype was seen many times. The CDR3 is made up of 13 amino acids. Trimming cost V 2 bases and J 6 bases, with 7 bases left between them. The V gene's germline CDR1 is SGHTA and CDR2 FQGTGA. TCRdb reanalysed the reads using MiXCR and keeps one entry per CDR3 protein. The sample gives fewer than 550,000 distinct CDR3 sequences, around 11% of which show up once; roughly a tenth is in the top ten. The receptor was derived from a human donor in good health (CMV status not recorded). Some clones in this sample may be carry-over from other donors' samples. Source material: PBMCs. The rearrangement uses TRBV7-3 and TRBJ2-2; D ambiguous. CDR3 protein: CASSLGSAGELFF. The CDR3 bases are TGTGCCAGCAGCTTAGGGTCCGCCGGGGAGCTGTTTTTT.